The entry below describes one T cell receptor (beta chain). Its antigen is still unknown. Some clones are missing from TCRdb's copy, which holds only in-frame ones; the method was immunoSEQ multiplex PCR. The repertoire holds fewer than 110,000 clones, with over 90% as singletons. This specimen belongs to a study of siplizumab effects on memory and regulatory T cells. Study-level points and caveats: Memory T cells appeared less diverse than naive cells, which seemed to contribute substantially to alloresponse.

The source material was non-Treg CD4+ T cells sorted from blood. The TCR comes from a human donor in good health.

CDR3 sequence reads: CASSQVGGANEKLFF. The CDR3 nucleotides read TGCGCCAGCAGCCAAGTAGGTGGGGCTAATGAAAAACTGTTTTTT. The chain joins TRBV4-3 to TRBJ1-4, with D hard to call. The CDR3 loop spans 15 amino acids. Germline CDR1 LGHNA, CDR2 YSLEER. Trimming removed 1 base from V and 3 bases from J, with 9 bases in between.